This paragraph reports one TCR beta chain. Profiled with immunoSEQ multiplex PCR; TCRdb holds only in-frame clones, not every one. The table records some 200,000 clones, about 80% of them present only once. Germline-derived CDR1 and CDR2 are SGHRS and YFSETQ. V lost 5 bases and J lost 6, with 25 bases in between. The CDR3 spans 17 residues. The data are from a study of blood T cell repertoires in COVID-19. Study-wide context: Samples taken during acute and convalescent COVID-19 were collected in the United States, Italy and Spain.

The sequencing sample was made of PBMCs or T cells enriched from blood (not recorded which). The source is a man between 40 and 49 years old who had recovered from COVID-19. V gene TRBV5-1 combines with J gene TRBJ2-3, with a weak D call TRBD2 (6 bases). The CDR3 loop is CASSPVDAGPPTDTQYF. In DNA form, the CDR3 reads TGCGCCAGCAGTCCCGTGGACGCGGGGCCCCCCACCGATACGCAGTATTTT.